The 9 T cell receptor beta chains below come from one sample, sequenced in a study of blood T cells in healthy people across ages (dated by TCRdb to between 2015 and 2016). Libraries were made using 5' RACE. The listed sequencing device is Illumina HiSeq 2500. A second PCR of roughly 7 to 11 cycles was performed with a sample-barcoded 5' primer and a J-beta primer mix. The public reads were reprocessed in TCRdb via fastp at Q25 and MiXCR, keeping in-frame beta chains. Every distinct CDR3 protein forms one entry, paired with its most common genes and DNA. The sample contains about 720,000 distinct CDR3 sequences, about 24% of them found a single time. Roughly 22% of the sample belongs to the ten largest clones. The sample consisted of blood. The receptors stem from a man in his 70s in good health.

The rearrangement links TRBV7-9 to TRBJ1-5; 9 bases are shared with TRBD1. Trimming at V came to 7 bases and at J to 6 bases, leaving 7 bases not matched to a gene. Germline-derived CDR1 and CDR2 are SEHNR and FQNEAQ (reference sequence). The CDR3 has 14 residues. The CDR3 sequence: CASTKQGAGQPQHF. The CDR3 DNA sequence: TGTGCCAGCACGAAACAGGGGGCGGGTCAGCCCCAGCATTTT.

This CDR3 is CASSYRDRGHNEQFF. The CDR3 region has the DNA TGTGCCAGCAGTTACAGGGACAGGGGCCACAATGAGCAGTTCTTC. The chain uses TRBV6-5 and TRBJ2-1; TRBD1 aligns across 10 bases. Germline CDR1 is MNHEY and CDR2 is SVGAGI. V dropped 2 bases and J dropped 5; count of bases not matched to a gene: 3. The CDR3 has 15 residues.

A few counts support this clonotype. The V and J genes are TRBV6-2 or TRBV6-3 and TRBJ1-3; D may be TRBD1 (5 bases). The germline V and J ends were trimmed by 7 bases and 0 bases, with 16 bases remaining between them. Germline loops: CDR1 MNHEY, CDR2 SVGEGT. This CDR3 is built from 16 residues. The CDR3 DNA is TGTGCCAGCACCAAACCGACAGCCTCCTCTGGAAACACCATATATTTT. Translation gives CASTKPTASSGNTIYF.

This clonotype was observed a few times. J is TRBJ1-5 and V is TRBV6-6; the D is unclear. V lost 6 bases, J lost 7 bases, and 10 bases lay in between. CDR3 length: 12 amino acids. CDR1 and CDR2 (germline): MNHNY, SVGAGI (reference sequence). CDR3 DNA: TGTGCCAGCAGCTCCCAGAGCCAGCCCCAGCATTTT. This encodes CASSSQSQPQHF.

CDR3 bases: TGTGCCAGCCACTCTCTAGCGGGGGGCTTCACAGATACGCAGTATTTT. Protein: CASHSLAGGFTDTQYF. The gene calls are TRBV19 and TRBJ2-3; 11 nucleotides agree with TRBD2. Trimming at V came to 9 bases and at J to 2 bases, leaving 10 bases not matched to a gene. There are 16 residues in the CDR3. The V gene's germline CDR1 is LNHDA and CDR2 SQIVND (reference sequence).

This chain joins TRBV20-1 and TRBJ2-7; D gene ambiguous. The better agreement between TRBJ2-1 and the DNA end casts doubt on the J call. CDR3 length: 13 amino acids. The germline V gene encodes CDR1 DFQATT and CDR2 SNEGSKA (reference sequence). The CDR3 reads CSAQGIAGNEQFF. For the CDR3, the DNA is TGCAGTGCTCAAGGAATAGCTGGCAATGAGCAGTTCTTC.

This chain links TRBV12-3 or TRBV12-4 with TRBJ1-1; unclear D gene. This CDR3 is 13 amino acids long. V gave up 3 bases and J gave up 8 bases, with 13 bases separating them. This CDR3 is CASSLASGQEAFF. CDR3 DNA sequence: TGTGCCAGCAGTTTGGCTAGTGGGCAGGAAGCTTTCTTT.

Concerning this clonotype: A much bigger clone sits one base away, suggesting this may be a read error. V is TRBV6-6 and J is TRBJ2-7, with D possibly matching TRBD2 (5 bases). The J call may be mistaken, given a closer DNA end match to TRBJ2-5. The germline V gene encodes CDR1 MNHNY and CDR2 SVGAGI (reference sequence). The CDR3 extends over 13 amino acids. CDR3 bases: TGTGCCAGCACCCGAAGGGAGACCGAGACCCAGTACTTC. Residues: CASTRRETETQYF.

This chain links TRBV24-1 with TRBJ2-7, with 9 bases lining up with TRBD2. Germline loops: CDR1 KGHDR, CDR2 SFDVKD. After removal of 10 bases from V and 1 base from J, the junction contained 7 bases not matched to a gene. The CDR3 runs to 14 residues. The DNA of the CDR3 is TGTGCCACGAATAGCGGGAGTTTGTCCTACGAGCAGTACGTC. Protein sequence: CATNSGSLSYEQYV.